Shown below are 5 T cell receptor beta chains from a single sample sequenced in a study of cytomegalovirus exposure and HLA in healthy donors. Primers for the PCR totalled 60 Vbeta and 13 Jbeta. TCRdb's copy holds only in-frame clones and misses some; the assay was immunoSEQ multiplex PCR. The repertoire holds roughly 190,000 clones, over 70% seen once, with around 4% in the top ten. What was sequenced was PBMCs. The receptors were gathered from a man aged 50 or older in good health and CMV-seronegative.

This clone was detected a few times. The chain couples TRBV13 to TRBJ2-7; 10 bases are shared with TRBD1. The germline V gene has CDR1 PRHDT and CDR2 FYEKMQ (reference sequence). V gave up 5 bases and J gave up 6 bases; unmatched junction bases: 10. The CDR3 covers 15 residues. The CDR3 is CASSPPGTGDGEQYF. The CDR3 DNA reads as TGTGCCAGCAGCCCTCCAGGGACAGGGGACGGCGAGCAGTACTTC.

The chain couples TRBV7-2 to TRBJ1-1; D is perhaps TRBD1 (5 bases). Germline assignment: CDR1 SGHTA and CDR2 FQGNSA. The CDR3 runs 16 residues. Between the trimmed V and J ends, which lost 8 bases and 3 bases, there was a span of 22 bases. The CDR3 here is CASLPTLAGRDTEAFF. In nucleotides, the CDR3 is TGTGCCAGCCTACCAACGCTGGCAGGGCGAGACACTGAAGCTTTCTTT.

The V call is TRBV9, the J call TRBJ2-3; D is unresolved. Trimming removed 4 bases at V and 6 bases at J, with 9 bases between. Germline V gene sequence: CDR1 SGDLS, CDR2 YYNGEE. The CDR3 is made up of 12 amino acids. CDR3: CASSPESDTQYF. The CDR3 DNA is TGTGCCAGCAGCCCAGAATCGGATACGCAGTATTTT.

As for this clone: The junction departs from the called germline gene at one end, perhaps through a read error. The chain is built from TRBV6-6 and TRBJ1-2; TRBD1 might be the D (6 bases). The length of the CDR3 is 14 residues. Germline CDR1 reads MNHNY; CDR2 reads SVGAGI (reference sequence). The CDR3 reads CASNYGDINYGYTF. The CDR3 bases are TGTGCCAGCAATTACGGGGACATTAACTATGGCTACACCTTC.

V usage is TRBV4-3 and J usage is TRBJ2-2, with 11 nucleotides matching TRBD2. V lost 0 bases, J lost 2 bases, and 5 bases stayed unmatched. CDR1 is LGHNA and CDR2 is YSLEER in the germline V gene. The CDR3 totals 18 residues. The CDR3 reads CASSQESSGGTNTGELFF. In nucleotides, the CDR3 is TGCGCCAGCAGCCAAGAGTCTAGCGGGGGGACTAACACCGGGGAGCTGTTTTTT.